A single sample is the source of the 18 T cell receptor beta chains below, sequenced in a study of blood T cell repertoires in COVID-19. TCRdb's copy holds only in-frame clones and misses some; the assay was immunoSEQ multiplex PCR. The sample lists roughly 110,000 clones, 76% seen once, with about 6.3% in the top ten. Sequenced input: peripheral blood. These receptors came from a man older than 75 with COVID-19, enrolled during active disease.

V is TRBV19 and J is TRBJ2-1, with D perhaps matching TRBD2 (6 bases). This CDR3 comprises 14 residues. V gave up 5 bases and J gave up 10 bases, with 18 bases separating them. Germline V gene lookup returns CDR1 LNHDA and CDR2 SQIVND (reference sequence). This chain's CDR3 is CASSGTSLSREQFF. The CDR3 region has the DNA TGTGCCAGTAGTGGGACTTCCCTCTCAAGGGAGCAGTTCTTC.

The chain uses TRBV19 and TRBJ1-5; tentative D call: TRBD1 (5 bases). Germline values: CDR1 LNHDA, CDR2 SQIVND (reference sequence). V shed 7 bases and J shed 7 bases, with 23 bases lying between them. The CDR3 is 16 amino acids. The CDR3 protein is CASTSRGSGRGQPQHF. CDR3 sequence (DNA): TGTGCCAGTACCTCTCGGGGGAGTGGTCGAGGACAGCCCCAGCATTTT.

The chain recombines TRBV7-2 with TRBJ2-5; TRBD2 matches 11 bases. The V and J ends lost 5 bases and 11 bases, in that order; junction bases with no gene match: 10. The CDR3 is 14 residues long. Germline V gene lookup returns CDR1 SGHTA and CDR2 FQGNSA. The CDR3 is CASSPPGLAVSQYF. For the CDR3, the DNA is TGTGCCAGCAGCCCCCCGGGACTAGCGGTTTCACAGTACTTC. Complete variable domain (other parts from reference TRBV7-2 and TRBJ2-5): GAGVSQSPSNKVTEKGKDVELRCDPISGHTALYWYRQSLGQGLEFLIYFQGNSAPDKSGLPSDRFSAERTGGSVSTLTIQRTQQEDSAVYLCASSPPGLAVSQYFGPGTRLLVL.

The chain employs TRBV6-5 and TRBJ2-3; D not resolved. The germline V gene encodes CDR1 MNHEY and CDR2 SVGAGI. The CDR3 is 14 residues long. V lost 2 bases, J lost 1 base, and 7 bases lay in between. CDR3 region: CASSYRSGTDTQYF. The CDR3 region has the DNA TGTGCCAGCAGTTACCGATCGGGCACAGATACGCAGTATTTT.

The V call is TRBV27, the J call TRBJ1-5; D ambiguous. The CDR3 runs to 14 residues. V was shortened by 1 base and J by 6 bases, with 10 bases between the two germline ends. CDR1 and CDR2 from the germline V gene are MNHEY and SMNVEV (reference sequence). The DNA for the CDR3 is TGTGCCAGCAGTTTATTGGGGAGAGGTCAGCCCCAGCATTTT. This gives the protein CASSLLGRGQPQHF.

The CDR3, as DNA: TGTGCCAGCAGCTTACCAGGGGTGAACTATGGCTACACCTTC. As protein: CASSLPGVNYGYTF. The chain combines TRBV7-9 with TRBJ1-2, with D tentatively TRBD1 (6 bases). The CDR3 runs to 14 residues. Between the trimmed V and J ends, which lost 2 bases and 2 bases, there was a span of 9 bases. The germline V gene has CDR1 SEHNR and CDR2 FQNEAQ (reference sequence).

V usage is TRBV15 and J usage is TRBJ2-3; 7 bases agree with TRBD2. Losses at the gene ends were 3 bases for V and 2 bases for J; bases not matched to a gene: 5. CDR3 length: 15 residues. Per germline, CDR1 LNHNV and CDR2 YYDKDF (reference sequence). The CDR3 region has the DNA TGTGCCACCAGCAGGGTAGCGGGTAACACAGATACGCAGTATTTT. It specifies CATSRVAGNTDTQYF.

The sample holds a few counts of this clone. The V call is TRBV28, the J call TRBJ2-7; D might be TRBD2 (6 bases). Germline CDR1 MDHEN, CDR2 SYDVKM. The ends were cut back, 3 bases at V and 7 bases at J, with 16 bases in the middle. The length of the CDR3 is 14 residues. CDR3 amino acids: CASSFEVQGGEQYF. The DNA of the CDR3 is TGTGCCAGCAGTTTTGAGGTCCAGGGAGGTGAGCAGTACTTC.

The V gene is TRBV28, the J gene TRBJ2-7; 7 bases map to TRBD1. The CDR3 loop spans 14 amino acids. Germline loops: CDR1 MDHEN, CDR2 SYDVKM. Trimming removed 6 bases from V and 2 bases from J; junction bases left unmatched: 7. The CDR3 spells CASRIPDRAYEQYF. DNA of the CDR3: TGTGCCAGCAGAATACCCGACAGGGCCTACGAGCAGTACTTC.

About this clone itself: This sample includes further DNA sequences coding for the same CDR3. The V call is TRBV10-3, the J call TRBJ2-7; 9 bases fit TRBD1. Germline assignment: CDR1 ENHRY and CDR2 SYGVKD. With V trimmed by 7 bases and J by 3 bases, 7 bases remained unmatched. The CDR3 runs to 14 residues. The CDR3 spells CAINPGQGSYEQYF. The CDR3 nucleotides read TGTGCCATCAATCCGGGACAGGGAAGCTACGAGCAGTACTTC.

The CDR3, as DNA: TGCAGCGTTGAACTAGCGGGAAGGCAAGAGACCCAGTACTTC. This codes for CSVELAGRQETQYF. The chain has TRBV29-1 and TRBJ2-5; 9 bases match TRBD2. The germline gives CDR1 SQVTM, CDR2 ANQGSEA. Trimming at V came to 2 bases and at J to 2 bases, leaving 3 bases not matched to a gene. CDR3 length: 14 amino acids.

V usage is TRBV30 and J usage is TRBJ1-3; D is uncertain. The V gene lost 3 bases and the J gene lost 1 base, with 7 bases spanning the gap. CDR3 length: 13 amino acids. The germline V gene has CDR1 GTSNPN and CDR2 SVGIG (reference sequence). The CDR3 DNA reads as TGTGCCTGGAGAGGCGGTTCTGGAAACACCATATATTTT. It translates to CAWRGGSGNTIYF.

The DNA for the CDR3 is TGTGCCAGTAGTATACGGGCGGGAGGGCCTGAAGAGACCCAGTACTTC. This codes for CASSIRAGGPEETQYF. The chain carries TRBV19 and TRBJ2-5, with 9 bases matching TRBD2. The V segment lost 2 bases and the J segment 3 bases; nucleotides outside the gene matches: 7. CDR3 length: 16 residues. Germline CDR1 reads LNHDA; CDR2 reads SQIVND (reference sequence).

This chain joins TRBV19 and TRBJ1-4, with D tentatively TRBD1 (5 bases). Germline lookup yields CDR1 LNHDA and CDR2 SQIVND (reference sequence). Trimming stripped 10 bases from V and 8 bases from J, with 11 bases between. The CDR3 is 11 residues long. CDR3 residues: CATTVGEKLFF. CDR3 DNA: TGTGCCACGACAGTGGGGGAAAAACTGTTTTTT.

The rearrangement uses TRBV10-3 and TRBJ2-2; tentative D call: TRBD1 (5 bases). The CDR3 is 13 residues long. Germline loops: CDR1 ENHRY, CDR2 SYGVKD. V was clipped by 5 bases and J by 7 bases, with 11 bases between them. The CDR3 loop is CAISLQGSGELFF. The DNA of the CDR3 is TGTGCCATCAGTCTCCAGGGAAGCGGGGAGCTGTTTTTT.

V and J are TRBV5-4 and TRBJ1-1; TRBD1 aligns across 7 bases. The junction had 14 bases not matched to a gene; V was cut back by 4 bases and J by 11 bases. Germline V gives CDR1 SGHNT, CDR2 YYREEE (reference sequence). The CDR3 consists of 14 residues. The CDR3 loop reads CASSVPRGGAGAFF. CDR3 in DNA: TGTGCCAGCAGCGTTCCCCGAGGGGGCGCGGGGGCTTTCTTT.

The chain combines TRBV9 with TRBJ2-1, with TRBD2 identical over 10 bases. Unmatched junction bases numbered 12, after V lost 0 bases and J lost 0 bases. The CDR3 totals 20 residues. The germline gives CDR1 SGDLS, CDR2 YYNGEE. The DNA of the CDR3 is TGTGCCAGCAGCGTAGCTACAGGTACTAGCGGGGCAAGCTCCTACAATGAGCAGTTCTTC. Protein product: CASSVATGTSGASSYNEQFF.

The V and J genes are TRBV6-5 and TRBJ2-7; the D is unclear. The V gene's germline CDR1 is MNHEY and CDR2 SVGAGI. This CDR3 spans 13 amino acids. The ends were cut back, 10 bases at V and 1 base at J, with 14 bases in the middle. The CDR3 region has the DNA TGTGCCACCTCCCATTTGGAGTCCTACGAGCAGTACTTC. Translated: CATSHLESYEQYF.